Listed below are T cell receptor beta chains from one sample, sequenced in a study of cytomegalovirus exposure and HLA in healthy donors. Sequencing was performed with immunoSEQ multiplex PCR; in TCRdb, only in-frame clones are kept and a portion is missing. The specimen's table records roughly 110,000 clones. Sequencing was carried out using PBMCs. The origin of the receptors is a man between 40 and 49 years old in good health and CMV-seropositive. Each CDR3 is given with its conserved first and last residue. A D gene is named only where the DNA matches it firmly.

j_gene,v_gene,d_gene,CDR3nt,CDR3aa
TRBJ2-1,TRBV2,TRBD1,TGTGCCAGCAGTTCCTTGACAGGGGGCTCCTACAATGAGCAGTTCTTC,CASSSLTGGSYNEQFF
TRBJ2-5,TRBV5-4,TRBD2,TGTGCCAGCAGCTTGCCTAGCGGGTTAGGGAGATTGTACCAAGAGACCCAGTACTTC,CASSLPSGLGRLYQETQYF
TRBJ2-7,TRBV29-1,-,TGCAGCGTTGCAGAGCTTCGTAGCGCGTCCTACGAGCAGTACTTC,CSVAELRSASYEQYF
TRBJ2-7,TRBV9,TRBD1,TGTGCCAGCAGCGTATTCGGACAGGGCTCCGAGCAGTACTTC,CASSVFGQGSEQYF
TRBJ2-7,TRBV7-8,TRBD2,TGTGCCAGCAGCCCCCAAAGCGGGAGTCTTTACGAGCAGTACTTC,CASSPQSGSLYEQYF
TRBJ2-5,TRBV4-2,-,TGTGCCAGCAGCCAAGATGTGCAGCAGTACTTC,CASSQDVQQYF
TRBJ2-7,TRBV19,-,TGTGCCAGCCGGATGGACTCTTACTCCTACGAGCAGTACTTC,CASRMDSYSYEQYF
TRBJ1-1,TRBV7-9,-,TGTGCCAGCAGCCTGAGGGAGAACACTGAAGCTTTCTTT,CASSLRENTEAFF
TRBJ2-2,TRBV29-1,TRBD2,TGCAGCGTGTCCGGTGGCGGGAGGGCCCGGACCGGGGAGCTGTTTTTT,CSVSGGGRARTGELFF
TRBJ1-1,TRBV7-6,-,TGTGCCAGCAGCTTAATCCAGGGCAATGAAGCTTTCTTT,CASSLIQGNEAFF
TRBJ2-3,TRBV7-2,-,TGTGCCAGCAGCCCTAACACAGATACGCAGTATTTT,CASSPNTDTQYF
TRBJ1-5,TRBV5-8,-,TGTGCCAGCAGCTTGGATGTGGGGGCTCAGCCCCAGCATTTT,CASSLDVGAQPQHF